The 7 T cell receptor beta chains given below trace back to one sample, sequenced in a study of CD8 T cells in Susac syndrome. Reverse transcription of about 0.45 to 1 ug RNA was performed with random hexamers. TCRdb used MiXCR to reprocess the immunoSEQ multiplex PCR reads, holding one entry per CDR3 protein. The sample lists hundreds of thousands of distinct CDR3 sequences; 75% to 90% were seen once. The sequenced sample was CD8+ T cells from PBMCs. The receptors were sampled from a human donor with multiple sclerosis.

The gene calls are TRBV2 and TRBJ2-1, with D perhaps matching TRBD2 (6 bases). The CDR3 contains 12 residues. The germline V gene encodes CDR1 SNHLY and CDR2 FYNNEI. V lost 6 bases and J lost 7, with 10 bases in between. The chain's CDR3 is CASRGGGNEQFF. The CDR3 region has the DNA TGTGCCAGCAGGGGAGGTGGAAATGAGCAGTTCTTC.

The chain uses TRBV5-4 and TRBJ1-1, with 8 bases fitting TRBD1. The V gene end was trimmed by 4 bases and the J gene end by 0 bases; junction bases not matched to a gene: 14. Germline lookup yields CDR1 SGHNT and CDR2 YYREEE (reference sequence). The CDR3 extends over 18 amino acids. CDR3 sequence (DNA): TGTGCCAGCAGCGAGCCAGGGGGCGAAGTCTTGGTGAACACTGAAGCTTTCTTT. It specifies CASSEPGGEVLVNTEAFF.

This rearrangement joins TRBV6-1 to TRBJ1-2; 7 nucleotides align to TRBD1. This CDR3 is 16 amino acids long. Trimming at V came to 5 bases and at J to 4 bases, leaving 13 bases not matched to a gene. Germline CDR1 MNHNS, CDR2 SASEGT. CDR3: CASSQLTGSDAYGYTF. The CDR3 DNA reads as TGTGCCAGCAGTCAGCTGACAGGGAGCGACGCCTATGGCTACACCTTC.

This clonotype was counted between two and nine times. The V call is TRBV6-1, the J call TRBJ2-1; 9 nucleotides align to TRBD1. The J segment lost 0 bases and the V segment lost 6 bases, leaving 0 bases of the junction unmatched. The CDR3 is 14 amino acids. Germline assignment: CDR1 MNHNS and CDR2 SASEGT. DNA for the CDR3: TGTGCCAGCAGGGACAGGGGCTCCTACAATGAGCAGTTCTTC. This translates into CASRDRGSYNEQFF.

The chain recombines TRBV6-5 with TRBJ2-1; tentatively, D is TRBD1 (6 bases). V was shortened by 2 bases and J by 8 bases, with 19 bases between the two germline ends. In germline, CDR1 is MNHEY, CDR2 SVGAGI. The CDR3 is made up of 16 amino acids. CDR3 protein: CASSYRTGMVGDEQFF. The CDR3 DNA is TGTGCCAGCAGTTACCGAACAGGGATGGTCGGAGATGAGCAGTTCTTC.

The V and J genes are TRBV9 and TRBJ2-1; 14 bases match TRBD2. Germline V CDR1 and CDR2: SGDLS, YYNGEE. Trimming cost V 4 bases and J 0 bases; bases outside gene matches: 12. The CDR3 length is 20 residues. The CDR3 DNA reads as TGTGCCAGCAGCTTCCCAGGACTAGCGGGAGGCTCCGGCTCCTACAATGAGCAGTTCTTC. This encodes CASSFPGLAGGSGSYNEQFF.

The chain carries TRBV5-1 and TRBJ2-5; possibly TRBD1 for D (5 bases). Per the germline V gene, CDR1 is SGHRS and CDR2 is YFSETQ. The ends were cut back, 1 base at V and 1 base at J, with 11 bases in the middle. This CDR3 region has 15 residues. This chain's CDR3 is CASSLTGATQETQYF. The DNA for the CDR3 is TGCGCCAGCAGCTTGACAGGAGCTACCCAAGAGACCCAGTACTTC.